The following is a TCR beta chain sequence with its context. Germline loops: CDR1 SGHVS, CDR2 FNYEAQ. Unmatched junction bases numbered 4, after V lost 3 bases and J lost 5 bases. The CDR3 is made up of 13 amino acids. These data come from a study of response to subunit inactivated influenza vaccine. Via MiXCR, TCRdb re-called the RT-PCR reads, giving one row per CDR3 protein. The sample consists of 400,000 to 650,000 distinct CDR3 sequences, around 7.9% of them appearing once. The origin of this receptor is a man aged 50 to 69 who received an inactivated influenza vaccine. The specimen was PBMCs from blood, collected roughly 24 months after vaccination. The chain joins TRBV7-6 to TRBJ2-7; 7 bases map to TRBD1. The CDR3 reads CASSFTRGHEQYF. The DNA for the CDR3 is TGTGCCAGCAGCTTTACGAGGGGGCACGAGCAGTACTTC.